This TCR gamma chain was retrieved from a study of intestinal T cells in coeliac disease (dated by TCRdb to 2019 to 2021). About the study as a whole: In the TRG cohort, the mean age of coeliac patients was roughly 15 years compared with about 59 years for controls, so the coeliac patients were much younger than the controls. In the TCR-delta (TRD) cohort, there were duodenal biopsies from approximately 10 coeliac disease patients and approximately 10 non-coeliac controls. A second, larger TCR-gamma (TRG) cohort included duodenal biopsies from a few dozen coeliac disease patients and approximately 23 non-coeliac controls. Overall study outcomes, separate from this receptor: TRD kmer-based clustering correctly classified all 20 or so biopsies in training, with a reported leave-one-out accuracy of over 85%. Repeated CDR3 amino acid sequences could not be distinguished from PCR duplicates in the analysis. FFPE-derived DNA was found to be relatively degraded, and loss of a proportion of TCR sequences in each sample was likely caused by this degradation. Of approximately 54 biopsies, around 51 (about 94%) were correctly classified by TRG clustering, and a leave-one-out accuracy of about 90% was reported. Coeliac and control groups differed significantly in age, although an age-split analysis did not yield significant classification.

Per the germline V gene, EGSNGY is the CDR1 and YDSYNSKV is the CDR2. The CDR3, from cysteine to phenylalanine, totals 13 residues. Kept here is only the CDR3 DNA, which spans 39 bases and is read in frame from base 1. For each case, genomic DNA was isolated from ten 5-um FFPE scrolls with the QIAamp DNA FFPE tissue kit. To test whether coeliac disease can be classified from the TCR repertoire, the study used fully anonymised formalin-fixed paraffin-embedded duodenal biopsies that were not needed for diagnosis. Controls had no clinical or histological suspicion of coeliac disease and underwent upper endoscopy for reflux, dyspepsia or gastritis. The protocol used for the library was multiplex PCR. Sequencing was carried out with an Ion Torrent PGM. TRG repertoires were amplified from approximately 220 ng of biopsy DNA with the LymphoTrack kit, in which Illumina adapters are carried by the primers. TRG amplicons were purified with AMPure XP beads, quantified on a 2100 Bioanalyzer, and pooled equimolarly. Sequencing of TRG libraries was performed on an Ion PGM instrument. Per the source publication's procedure: Using FastX, any read was removed if more than 10% of its nucleotides had quality scores below the third quartile calculated per patient. IMGT/HighV-QUEST was used to align the reads, assigning V, D and J genes, identifying CDR3 regions and assessing functionality. Sequences were converted to amino acids, and every sequence predicted to be non-functional was removed. CDR3s were split into kmers, with and without positional annotation; kmer frequencies underwent PCA, and samples were clustered using all 1023 combinations of PCs 1-10. Classification was validated by leave-one-out cross-validation, re-optimising parameters on the remaining samples each time. Shannon diversity was computed with the vegan R package from repeated random subsamples equal to the lowest read count. TCRdb reanalyzed the public reads with the CATT caller, and identical DNA sequences were merged afterwards. Here the V and J calls rest on TCRdb's processing, not on the authors' analysis. Present in this sample are about 530 gamma-chain clones, approximately 50% of which were seen just once. Clones ranked in the top ten supply about 32% of the sample.

As for this clone: No cognate antigen has been identified for it. A much larger clone lies one base from this, so it may be a read error. In the same sample, other DNA sequences code for this CDR3.

The chain is encoded by TRGV2 joined to TRGJ1 or TRGJ2. Material: a duodenal biopsy. The source of this sequence is a human donor who served as a control with a normal duodenal biopsy, not a healthy volunteer. The CDR3 protein: CATWDRNYYKKLF. The DNA reads as follows: TGTGCCACCTGGGACCGGAATTATTATAAGAAGCTCTTT.